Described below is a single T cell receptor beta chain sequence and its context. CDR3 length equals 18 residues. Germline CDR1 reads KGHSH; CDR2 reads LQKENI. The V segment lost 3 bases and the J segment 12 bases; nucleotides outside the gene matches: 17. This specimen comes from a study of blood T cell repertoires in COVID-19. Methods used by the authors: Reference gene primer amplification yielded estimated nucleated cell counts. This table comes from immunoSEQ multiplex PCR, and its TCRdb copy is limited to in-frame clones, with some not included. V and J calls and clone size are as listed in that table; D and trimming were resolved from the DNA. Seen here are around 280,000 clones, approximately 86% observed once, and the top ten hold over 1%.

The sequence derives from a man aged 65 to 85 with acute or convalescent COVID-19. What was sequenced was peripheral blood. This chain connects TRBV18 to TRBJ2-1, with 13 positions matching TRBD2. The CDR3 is CASSPSLSTSGGSRGQFF. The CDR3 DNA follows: TGTGCCAGCTCACCCTCGTTGTCGACTAGCGGGGGGTCCCGGGGGCAGTTCTTC. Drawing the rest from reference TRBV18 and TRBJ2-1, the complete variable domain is NAGVMQNPRHLVRRRGQEARLRCSPMKGHSHVYWYRQLPEEGLKFMVYLQKENIIDESGMPKERFSAEFPKEGPSILRIQQVVRGDSAAYFCASSPSLSTSGGSRGQFFGPGTRLTVL.